This TCR beta chain is drawn from a study of tumor and adjacent non-tumor tissue in lung cancer. Study observations and caveats: In normal lung, the top 100 clones were significantly more dominant than in tumor.

RNA was extracted from bulk tissue without any cell sorting. Newly diagnosed lung cancer patients had thoracic surgery in China, August–late 2014, without prior chemotherapy. For this clonotype: Its specificity is not known. One end of the junction does not line up with germline, which may come from a read error.

The CDR3 sequence is 16 residues long. Germline loops: CDR1 SGHNT, CDR2 YENEEA. TCRbeta libraries were built with three rounds of nested PCR, modified from ARM-PCR. TCRdb reprocessed the multiplex PCR reads with MiXCR, giving one entry per CDR3 protein. The sample consists of approximately 79,000 distinct CDR3 sequences, about two thirds of them appearing once. This TCR was sampled from a woman aged 35 to 49 with non-small cell lung cancer. V usage is TRBV11-3 and J usage is TRBJ2-7; 9 bases are shared with TRBD1. The sequenced sample was lung tumor tissue. CDR3 region: CTSSSISDRGVYDQYF. The DNA for the CDR3 is TGTACCAGCAGCTCGATATCGGACAGGGGCGTCTACGATCAGTACTTC.